This TCR beta chain was retrieved from a study of T cells in Graves' hyperthyroidism and ophthalmopathy. V was shortened by 0 bases and J by 8 bases, with 20 bases between the two germline ends. Germline CDR1 reads DFQATT; CDR2 reads SNEGSKA (reference sequence). The CDR3 has 16 amino acids. Amplified TCR beta CDR3 regions derived from RNA transcripts. Using the HTBI primer set, a first-round RT-PCR was run on the TCR CDR3. TCRdb processed the multiplex PCR reads anew with MiXCR; each CDR3 protein has one entry. This table has 550,000 to 600,000 distinct CDR3 sequences, 46% appearing once. Diagnostic decisions used clinical symptoms, serum thyroxine and TRAb, thyroid ultrasound and orbital computed tomography.

The TCR originated in an adult woman with Graves' disease, either hyperthyroidism or ophthalmopathy (not recorded which). The material sequenced was peripheral blood or thyroid tissue (not recorded which). The chain joins TRBV20-1 to TRBJ1-5, with D unclear. CDR3 nucleotide sequence: TGCAGTGCTAGAGATCTCAGGACCGCCCGGGTGGAGCCCCAGCATTTT. It yields the protein CSARDLRTARVEPQHF.